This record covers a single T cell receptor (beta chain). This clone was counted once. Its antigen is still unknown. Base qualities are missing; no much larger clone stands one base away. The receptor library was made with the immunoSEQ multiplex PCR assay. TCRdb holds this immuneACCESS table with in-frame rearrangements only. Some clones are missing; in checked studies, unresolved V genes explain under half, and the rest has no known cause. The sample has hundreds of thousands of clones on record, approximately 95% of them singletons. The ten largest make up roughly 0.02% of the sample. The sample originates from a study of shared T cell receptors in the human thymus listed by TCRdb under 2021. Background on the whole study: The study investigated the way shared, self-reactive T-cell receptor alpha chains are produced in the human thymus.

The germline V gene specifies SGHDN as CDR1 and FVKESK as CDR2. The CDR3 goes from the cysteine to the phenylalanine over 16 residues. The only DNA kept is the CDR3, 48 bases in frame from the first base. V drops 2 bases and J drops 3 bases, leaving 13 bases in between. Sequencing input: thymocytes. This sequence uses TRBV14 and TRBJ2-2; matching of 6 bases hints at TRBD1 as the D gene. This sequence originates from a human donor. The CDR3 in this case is CASSQRQATDTGELFF. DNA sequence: TGTGCCAGCAGCCAACGACAGGCGACGGACACCGGGGAGCTGTTTTTT.